The rows below give T cell receptor beta chains drawn from one sample of a study of T cell responses to AZD1222 COVID-19 vaccine. The repertoire was sequenced with immunoSEQ multiplex PCR; TCRdb's copy has only in-frame clones and lacks some. In the table there are about 170,000 clones, about nine tenths of which are singletons. The starting material was peripheral blood, obtained on day 0 of AZD1222 vaccination. Receptors were obtained from an adult in good health. Both conserved end residues are part of each CDR3. A D gene is named only where the DNA matches it firmly. Only part of the rows carry a size: once, few, many, or a class if the clone is expanded.

V	size	J	D	DNA	CDR3
TRBV5-1	-	TRBJ1-1	-	TGCGCCAGCAGCTTCATAAACGGAGACACTGAAGCTTTCTTT	CASSFINGDTEAFF
TRBV28	-	TRBJ1-2	-	TGTGCCACTGAGACAGCCAACTATGGCTACACCTTC	CATETANYGYTF
TRBV6-2/TRBV6-3	-	TRBJ1-5	-	TGTGCCAGCAGTTACTCCGGTGTGTTGAGGGTGAATCAGCCCCAGCATTTT	CASSYSGVLRVNQPQHF
TRBV5-1	-	TRBJ1-1	-	TGCGCCAGCAGCCCCCGCCCTGCAGGGATGAACACTGAAGCTTTCTTT	CASSPRPAGMNTEAFF
TRBV29-1	-	TRBJ2-7	-	TGCAGCGTTGTGGCAGGGGCCCCACCCTACGAGCAGTACTTC	CSVVAGAPPYEQYF
TRBV18	-	TRBJ2-2	-	TGTGCCAGCTCACCAATTGACAGTACGAACACCGGGGAGCTGTTTTTT	CASSPIDSTNTGELFF
TRBV27	-	TRBJ1-6	-	TGTGCCAGCAGTTGGAGGGGCTGGAATTCACCCCTCCACTTT	CASSWRGWNSPLHF
TRBV4-2	-	TRBJ2-1	-	TGTGCCAGCAGCCAAGTACGTAATCTAGCGTCGTACAATGAGCAGTTCTTC	CASSQVRNLASYNEQFF
TRBV5-4	-	TRBJ1-4	TRBD1	TGTGCCAGCAGCGTGACAGGGGGGAATGAAAAACTGTTTTTT	CASSVTGGNEKLFF
TRBV7-9	-	TRBJ2-1	TRBD2	TGTGCCAGCAGCTTGGTGGGACTAGCGGGGGGGCTTACCGGTGAGCAGTTCTTC	CASSLVGLAGGLTGEQFF
TRBV6-2/TRBV6-3	-	TRBJ1-3	-	TGTGCCAGCAGTTCACCGCTCGGGTCGCGCTCTGGAAACACCATATATTTT	CASSSPLGSRSGNTIYF
TRBV18	once	TRBJ1-1	TRBD1	TGTGCCAGCTCAAGGGACAGCAACACTGAAGCTTTCTTT	CASSRDSNTEAFF
TRBV19	-	TRBJ1-1	-	TGTGCCAGTAGTATAGAACACAGCCGGAAGAACACTGAAGCTTTCTTT	CASSIEHSRKNTEAFF
TRBV5-1	-	TRBJ1-1	-	TGCGCCAGCAGCTTGGTTGTGACACGGAACACTGAAGCTTTCTTT	CASSLVVTRNTEAFF
TRBV5-1	few	TRBJ1-2	TRBD1	TGCGCCAGCAGCTTGGACAGGGGTGGCTATGGCTACACCTTC	CASSLDRGGYGYTF
TRBV6-1	-	TRBJ2-7	-	TGTGCCAGCAGTGAAACGTGGAGGAGCACCGAGCAGTACTTC	CASSETWRSTEQYF
TRBV11-2	-	TRBJ1-2	-	TGTGCCAGCAGCTCGGAAGCCTATGGCTACACCTTC	CASSSEAYGYTF
TRBV28	-	TRBJ1-5	-	TGTGCCACCCGTACGACCGCCTTCGGGACACAAAATCAGCCCCAGCATTTT	CATRTTAFGTQNQPQHF
TRBV7-9	-	TRBJ1-5	TRBD1	TGTGCCAGCAGCTGGACAGGATTACAGCCCCAGCATTTT	CASSWTGLQPQHF
TRBV4-2	-	TRBJ1-2	TRBD1	TGTGCCAGCAGCCAAGAAAGACAGGGGAGGGTTGGCTACACCTTC	CASSQERQGRVGYTF
TRBV14	-	TRBJ2-7	-	TGTGCCAGCAGCCAATGGCAGGGAGTAGGGGAGCAGTACTTC	CASSQWQGVGEQYF
TRBV3-1/TRBV3-2	-	TRBJ2-7	-	TGTGCCAGCAGCCAAGAGTGGAGGAGCTCCTACGAGCAGTACTTC	CASSQEWRSSYEQYF
TRBV5-6	-	TRBJ1-2	-	TGTGCCAGCAGTCCTAAAAATTGGGAATATGGCTACACCTTC	CASSPKNWEYGYTF
TRBV6-5	-	TRBJ1-6	TRBD1	TGTGCCAGCAGACTCTACGGGACAGGGGATTCACCCCTCCACTTT	CASRLYGTGDSPLHF
TRBV6-5	-	TRBJ2-7	-	TGTGCCAGCAGTTACTCCCCGGGACAAGCCCTCATCGAGCAGTACTTC	CASSYSPGQALIEQYF
TRBV19	-	TRBJ2-5	-	TGTGCCAGTAGTCCGGGTTCGCAGACCCAGTACTTC	CASSPGSQTQYF
TRBV5-1	-	TRBJ2-5	TRBD2	TGCGCCAGCAGCTTGGGAACTAGCGCAGTTCAAGAGACCCAGTACTTC	CASSLGTSAVQETQYF
TRBV27	-	TRBJ1-3	-	TGTGCCAGCAGTCCATTTAGTTCTGGAAACACCATATATTTT	CASSPFSSGNTIYF
TRBV6-5	-	TRBJ2-1	TRBD1	TGTGCCAGCAGTTACTCCGGGACAGGGGTCAATGAGCAGTTCTTC	CASSYSGTGVNEQFF
TRBV24-1	-	TRBJ2-3	-	TGTGCCACCAGTGATTCTAGACATGGTCGAATCACAGATACGCAGTATTTT	CATSDSRHGRITDTQYF
TRBV6-1	-	TRBJ1-3	-	TGTGCCAGCAGTGACGGAGGTGCTGGAAACACCATATATTTT	CASSDGGAGNTIYF
TRBV5-5	-	TRBJ1-1	-	TGTGCCAGCAGCTCGGGAGGGTTTAACACTGAAGCTTTCTTT	CASSSGGFNTEAFF
TRBV19	few	TRBJ1-4	-	TGTGCCAGTAGTCCTTCGGGACTGGCGGCGGTCGATGAAAAACTGTTTTTT	CASSPSGLAAVDEKLFF
TRBV6-5	-	TRBJ1-3	-	TGTGCCAGCAGTTACTCTCGAGGGGACACCATATATTTT	CASSYSRGDTIYF
TRBV6-5	few	TRBJ1-5	TRBD1	TGTGCCAGCAGTCAGGACAGGGGAGTTCAGCCCCAGCATTTT	CASSQDRGVQPQHF
TRBV10-3	few	TRBJ1-1	-	TGTGCCATCAGCCCTAAGGGGCAGAACACTGAAGCTTTCTTT	CAISPKGQNTEAFF
TRBV5-1	-	TRBJ1-4	-	TGCGCCAGCAGCTTGGGCGGCAGTTCGGGGAGTGAAAAACTGTTTTTT	CASSLGGSSGSEKLFF
TRBV29-1	-	TRBJ1-1	-	TGCAGCGTTGAGAAGGGGATGAACACTGAAGCTTTCTTT	CSVEKGMNTEAFF
TRBV27	-	TRBJ1-5	-	TGTGCCAGCAGTACCTTCGGACACGATTATAGCAATCAGCCCCAGCATTTT	CASSTFGHDYSNQPQHF
TRBV3-1/TRBV3-2	once	TRBJ1-1	-	TGTGCCAGCAGCCAGGGGTTGACCACTGAAGCTTTCTTT	CASSQGLTTEAFF
TRBV2	once	TRBJ1-1	-	TGTGCCAGCTGCTATGGGGGGTACACTGAAGCTTTCTTT	CASCYGGYTEAFF
TRBV6-2/TRBV6-3	once	TRBJ1-1	-	TGTGCCAGCAGTTACTCGATCGGGGGGACTGAAGCTTTCTTT	CASSYSIGGTEAFF
TRBV2	-	TRBJ1-1	-	TGTGCCAGCACCTATATAGGGGGGGACACTGAAGCTTTCTTT	CASTYIGGDTEAFF
TRBV6-6	-	TRBJ1-3	TRBD1	TGTGCCAGCAGCATGGACAGGGCTGGAAACACCATATATTTT	CASSMDRAGNTIYF
TRBV10-3	-	TRBJ1-2	-	TGTGCCATCAGTGATAGGGGGACTAACTATGGCTACACCTTC	CAISDRGTNYGYTF
TRBV7-9	-	TRBJ1-1	-	TGTGCCAGCAGCTTAGGCGTCATGAACACTGAAGCTTTCTTT	CASSLGVMNTEAFF
TRBV29-1	once	TRBJ2-3	TRBD1	TGCAGCGTTGAGGCGGGACAGGGTAATTCTGCAGATACGCAGTATTTT	CSVEAGQGNSADTQYF
TRBV5-6	once	TRBJ1-2	TRBD1	TGTGCCAGCAGACGGGACAGCTCACGAGACTATGGCTACACCTTC	CASRRDSSRDYGYTF
TRBV27	-	TRBJ1-1	TRBD1	TGTGCCAGCAGTTTGTTCCACCGACAGGGGGCGCGAGCTTTCTTT	CASSLFHRQGARAFF
TRBV2	-	TRBJ1-2	-	TGTGCCAGCAGAGGGGGAGGGGGAATCTACACCTTC	CASRGGGGIYTF
TRBV11-2	-	TRBJ2-1	-	TGTGCCAGCAGCTTATCTAACATGAGGGCAGATTACAATGAGCAGTTCTTC	CASSLSNMRADYNEQFF
TRBV18	-	TRBJ1-4	TRBD1	TGTGCCAGCTCAACCACAGGGGAAGAAAAACTGTTTTTT	CASSTTGEEKLFF
TRBV7-9	few	TRBJ2-7	-	TGTGCCAGCAGTAGTCGGGATTCCCACTACGAGCAGTACTTC	CASSSRDSHYEQYF
TRBV3-1/TRBV3-2	-	TRBJ1-6	-	TGTGCCAGCAGCCAAGTCTTTGAGGGCGGTTCACCCCTCCACTTT	CASSQVFEGGSPLHF
TRBV6-6	-	TRBJ2-3	TRBD2	TGTGCCAGCAGAGTAGCGGGGGCCATCACAGATACGCAGTATTTT	CASRVAGAITDTQYF
TRBV4-2	once	TRBJ2-7	-	TGTGCCAGCAGCCTCAACTGGGGTATCGACGAGCAGTACTTC	CASSLNWGIDEQYF
TRBV5-1	-	TRBJ2-7	-	TGCGCCAGCAGCATGGAGGGACACCGGGACGAGCAGTACTTC	CASSMEGHRDEQYF